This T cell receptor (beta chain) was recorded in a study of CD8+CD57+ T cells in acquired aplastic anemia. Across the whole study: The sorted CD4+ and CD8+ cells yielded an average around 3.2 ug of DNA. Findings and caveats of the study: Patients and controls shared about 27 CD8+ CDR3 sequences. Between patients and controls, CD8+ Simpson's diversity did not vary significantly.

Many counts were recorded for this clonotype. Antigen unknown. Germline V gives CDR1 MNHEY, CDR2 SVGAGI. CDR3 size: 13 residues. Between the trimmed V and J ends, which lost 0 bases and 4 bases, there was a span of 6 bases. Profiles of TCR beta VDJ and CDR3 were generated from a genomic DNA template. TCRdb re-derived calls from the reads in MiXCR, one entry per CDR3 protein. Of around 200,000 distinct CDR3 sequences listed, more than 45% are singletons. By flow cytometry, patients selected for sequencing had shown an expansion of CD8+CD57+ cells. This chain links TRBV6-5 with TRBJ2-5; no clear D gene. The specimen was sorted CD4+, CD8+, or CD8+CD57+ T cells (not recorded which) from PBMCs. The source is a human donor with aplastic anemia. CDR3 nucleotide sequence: TGTGCCAGCAGTTACTCCGCGGCAGAGACCCAGTACTTC. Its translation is CASSYSAAETQYF.